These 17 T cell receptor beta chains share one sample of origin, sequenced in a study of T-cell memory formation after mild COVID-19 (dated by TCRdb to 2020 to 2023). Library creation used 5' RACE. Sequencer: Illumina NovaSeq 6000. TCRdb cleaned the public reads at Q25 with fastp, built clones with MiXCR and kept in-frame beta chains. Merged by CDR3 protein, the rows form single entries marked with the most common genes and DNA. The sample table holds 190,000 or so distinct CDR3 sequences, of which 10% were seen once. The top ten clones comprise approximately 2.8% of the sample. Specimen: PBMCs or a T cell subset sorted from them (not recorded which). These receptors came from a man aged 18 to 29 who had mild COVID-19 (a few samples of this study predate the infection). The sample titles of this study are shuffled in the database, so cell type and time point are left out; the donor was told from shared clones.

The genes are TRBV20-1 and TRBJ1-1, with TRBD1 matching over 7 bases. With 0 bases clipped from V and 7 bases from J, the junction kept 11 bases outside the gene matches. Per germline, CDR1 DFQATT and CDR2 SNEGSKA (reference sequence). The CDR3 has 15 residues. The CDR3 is CSARDPARGLDEAFF. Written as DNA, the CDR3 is TGCAGTGCTAGAGACCCAGCAAGGGGGCTGGATGAAGCTTTCTTT.

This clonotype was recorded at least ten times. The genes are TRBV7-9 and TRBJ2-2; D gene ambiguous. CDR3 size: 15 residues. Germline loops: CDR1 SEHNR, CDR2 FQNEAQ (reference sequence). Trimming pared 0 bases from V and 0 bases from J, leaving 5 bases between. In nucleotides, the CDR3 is TGTGCCAGCAGCTTAGCTCAGGCGAACACCGGGGAGCTGTTTTTT. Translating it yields CASSLAQANTGELFF. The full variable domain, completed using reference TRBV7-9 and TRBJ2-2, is DTGVSQNPRHKITKRGQNVTFRCDPISEHNRLYWYRQTLGQGPEFLTYFQNEAQLEKSRLLSDRFSAERPKGSFSTLEIQRTEQGDSAMYLCASSLAQANTGELFFGEGSRLTVL.

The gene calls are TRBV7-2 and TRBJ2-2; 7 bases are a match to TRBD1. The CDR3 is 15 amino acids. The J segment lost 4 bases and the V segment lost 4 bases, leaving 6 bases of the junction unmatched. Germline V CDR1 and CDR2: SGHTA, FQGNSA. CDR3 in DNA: TGTGCCAGCAGCTACCAAGGGGGCGGCACCGGGGAGCTGTTTTTT. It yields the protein CASSYQGGGTGELFF. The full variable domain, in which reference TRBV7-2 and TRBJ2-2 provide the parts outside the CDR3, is GAGVSQSPSNKVTEKGKDVELRCDPISGHTALYWYRQSLGQGLEFLIYFQGNSAPDKSGLPSDRFSAERTGGSVSTLTIQRTQQEDSAVYLCASSYQGGGTGELFFGEGSRLTVL.

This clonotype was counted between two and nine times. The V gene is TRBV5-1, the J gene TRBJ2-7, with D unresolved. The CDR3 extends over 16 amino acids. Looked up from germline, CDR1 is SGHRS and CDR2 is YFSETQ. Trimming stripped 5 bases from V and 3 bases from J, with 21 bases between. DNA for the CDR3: TGCGCCAGCAGTCCTGGCTCAACACCGCGTCGCTACGAGCAGTACTTC. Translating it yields CASSPGSTPRRYEQYF.

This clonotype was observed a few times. This chain's CDR3 is CAGLRASNTGELFF. DNA of the CDR3: TGTGCCGGGCTCCGGGCTTCGAACACCGGGGAGCTGTTTTTT. The chain recombines TRBV6-2 or TRBV6-3 with TRBJ2-2; D uncertain. The CDR3 length is 14 residues. Between the trimmed V and J ends, which lost 11 bases and 0 bases, there was a span of 13 bases. The germline V gene has CDR1 MNHEY and CDR2 SVGEGT.

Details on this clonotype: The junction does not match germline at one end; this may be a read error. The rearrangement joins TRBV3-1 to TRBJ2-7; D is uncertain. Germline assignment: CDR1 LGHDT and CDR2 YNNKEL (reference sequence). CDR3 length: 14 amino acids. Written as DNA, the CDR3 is TGTGCCAGCAGTAAAGCGCCCCTCTCCCACGAGCAGTACTTC. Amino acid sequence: CASSKAPLSHEQYF.

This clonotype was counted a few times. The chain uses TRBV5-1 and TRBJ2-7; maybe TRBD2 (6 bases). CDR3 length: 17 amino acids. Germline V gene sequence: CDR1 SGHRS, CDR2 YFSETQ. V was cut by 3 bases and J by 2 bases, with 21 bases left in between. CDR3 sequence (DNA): TGCGCCAGCAGCTCCCACGGCGGGACGGGCAACACCTACGAGCAGTACTTC. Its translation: CASSSHGGTGNTYEQYF. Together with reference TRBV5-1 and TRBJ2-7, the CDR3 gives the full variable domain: KAGVTQTPRYLIKTRGQQVTLSCSPISGHRSVSWYQQTPGQGLQFLFEYFSETQRNKGNFPGRFSGRQFSNSRSEMNVSTLELGDSALYLCASSSHGGTGNTYEQYFGPGTRLTVT.

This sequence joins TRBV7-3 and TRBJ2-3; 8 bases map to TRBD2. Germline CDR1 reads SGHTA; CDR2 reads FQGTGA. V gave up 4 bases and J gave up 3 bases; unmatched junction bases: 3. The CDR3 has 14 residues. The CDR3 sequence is CASSSGLATDTQYF. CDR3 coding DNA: TGTGCCAGCAGCTCCGGACTAGCAACAGATACGCAGTATTTT. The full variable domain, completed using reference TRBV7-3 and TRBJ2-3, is GAGVSQTPSNKVTEKGKYVELRCDPISGHTALYWYRQSLGQGPEFLIYFQGTGAADDSGLPNDRFFAVRPEGSVSTLKIQRTERGDSAVYLCASSSGLATDTQYFGPGTRLTVL.

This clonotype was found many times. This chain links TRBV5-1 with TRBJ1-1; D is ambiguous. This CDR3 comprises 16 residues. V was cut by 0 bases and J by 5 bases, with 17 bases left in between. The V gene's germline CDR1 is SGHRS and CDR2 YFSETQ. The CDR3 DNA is TGCGCCAGCAGCTTGGCCCCCACCGACCTGGGAACTGAAGCTTTCTTT. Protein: CASSLAPTDLGTEAFF.

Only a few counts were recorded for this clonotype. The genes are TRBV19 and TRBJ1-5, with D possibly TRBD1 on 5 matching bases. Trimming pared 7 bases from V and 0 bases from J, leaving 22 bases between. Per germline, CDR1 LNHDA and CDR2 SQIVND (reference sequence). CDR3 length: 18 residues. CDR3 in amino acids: CASTSIGGLADSNQPQHF. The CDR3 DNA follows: TGTGCCAGTACCAGTATCGGGGGTTTAGCAGATAGCAATCAGCCCCAGCATTTT.

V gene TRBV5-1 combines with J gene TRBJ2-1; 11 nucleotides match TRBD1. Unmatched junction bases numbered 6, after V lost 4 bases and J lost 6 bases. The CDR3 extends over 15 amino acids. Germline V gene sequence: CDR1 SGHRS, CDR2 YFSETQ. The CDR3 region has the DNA TGCGCCAGCAGCGCGGGACAGGGGGTGGCCAATGAGCAGTTCTTC. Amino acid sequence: CASSAGQGVANEQFF.

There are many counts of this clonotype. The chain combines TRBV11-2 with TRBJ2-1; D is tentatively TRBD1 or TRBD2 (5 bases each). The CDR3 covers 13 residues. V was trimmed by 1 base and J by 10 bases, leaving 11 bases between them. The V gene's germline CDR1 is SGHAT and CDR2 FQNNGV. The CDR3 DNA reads TGTGCCAGCAGCTTAGTTCGGGGCGGGGAGCAGTTCTTC. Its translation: CASSLVRGGEQFF.

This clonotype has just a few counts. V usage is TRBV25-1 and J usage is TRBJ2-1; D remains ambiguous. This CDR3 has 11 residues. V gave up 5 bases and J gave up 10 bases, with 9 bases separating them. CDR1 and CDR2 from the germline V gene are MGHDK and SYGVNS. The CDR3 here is CASSPLSEQFF. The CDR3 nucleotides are TGTGCCAGCAGTCCGCTGAGCGAGCAGTTCTTC.

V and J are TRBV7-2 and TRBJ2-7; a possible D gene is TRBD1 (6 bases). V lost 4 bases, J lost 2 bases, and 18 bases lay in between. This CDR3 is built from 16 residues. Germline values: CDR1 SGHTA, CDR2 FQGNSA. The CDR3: CASSSGQFSSTYEQYF. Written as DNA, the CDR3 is TGTGCCAGCAGCTCTGGACAGTTCAGCTCCACCTACGAGCAGTACTTC.

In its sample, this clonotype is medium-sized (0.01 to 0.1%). The CDR3 region is CASSLLGALETQYF. CDR3 DNA sequence: TGCGCCAGCAGCTTACTGGGGGCGTTGGAGACCCAGTACTTC. This chain joins TRBV5-1 and TRBJ2-5; D may be TRBD1 (6 bases). Trimming shortened V by 2 bases and J by 5 bases, and 13 bases separated the two germline ends. Germline V gene lookup returns CDR1 SGHRS and CDR2 YFSETQ. CDR3 length: 14 amino acids.

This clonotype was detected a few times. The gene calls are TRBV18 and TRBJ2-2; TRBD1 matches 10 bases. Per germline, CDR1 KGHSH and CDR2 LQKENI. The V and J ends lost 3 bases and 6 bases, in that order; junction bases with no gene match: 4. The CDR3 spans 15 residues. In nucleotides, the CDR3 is TGTGCCAGCTCACCCGACAGGGGGCTTTCCGGGGAGCTGTTTTTT. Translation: CASSPDRGLSGELFF. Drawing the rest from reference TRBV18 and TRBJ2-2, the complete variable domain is NAGVMQNPRHLVRRRGQEARLRCSPMKGHSHVYWYRQLPEEGLKFMVYLQKENIIDESGMPKERFSAEFPKEGPSILRIQQVVRGDSAAYFCASSPDRGLSGELFFGEGSRLTVL.

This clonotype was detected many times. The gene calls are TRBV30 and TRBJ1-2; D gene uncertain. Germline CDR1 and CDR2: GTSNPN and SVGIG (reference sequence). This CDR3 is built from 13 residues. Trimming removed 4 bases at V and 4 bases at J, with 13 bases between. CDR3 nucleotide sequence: TGTGCCTGGAAACGAGACCGCCCCTATGGCTACACCTTC. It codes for CAWKRDRPYGYTF.